This entry describes one T cell receptor beta chain. The sample originates from a study of control samples from healthy donors and cancer patients. Sequenced by immunoSEQ multiplex PCR; TCRdb stores in-frame clones only, minus some. The sample lists about 140,000 clones, 88% seen once, with roughly 8.7% in the top ten. CDR3 size: 16 residues. Germline assignment: CDR1 SGHDN and CDR2 FVKESK. Trimming cost V 1 base and J 0 bases, with 10 bases left between them. Sequencing was done on a sample of blood. The J gene is TRBJ2-1, the V gene TRBV14; weak D call: TRBD2 (6 bases). The sequence came from a woman younger than 45 in good health. CDR3 protein: CASSQGLASSYNEQFF. The CDR3 DNA is TGTGCCAGCAGCCAAGGGCTAGCGAGCTCCTACAATGAGCAGTTCTTC.